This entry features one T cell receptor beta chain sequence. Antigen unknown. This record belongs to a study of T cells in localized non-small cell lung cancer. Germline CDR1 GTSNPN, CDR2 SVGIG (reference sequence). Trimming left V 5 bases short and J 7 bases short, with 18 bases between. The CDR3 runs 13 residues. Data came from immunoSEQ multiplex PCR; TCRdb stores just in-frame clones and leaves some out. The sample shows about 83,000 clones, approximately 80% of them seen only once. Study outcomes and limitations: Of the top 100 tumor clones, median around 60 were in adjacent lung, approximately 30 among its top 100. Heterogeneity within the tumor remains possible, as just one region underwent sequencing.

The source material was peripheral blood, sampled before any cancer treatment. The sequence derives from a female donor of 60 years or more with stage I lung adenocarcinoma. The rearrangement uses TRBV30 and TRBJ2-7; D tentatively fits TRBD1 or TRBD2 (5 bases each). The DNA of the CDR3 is TGTGCCTGGGAGAAGGAAGACGAGGGGGAGCAGTACTTC. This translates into CAWEKEDEGEQYF.